This T cell receptor (beta chain) was observed in a study of T cell responses to AZD1222 COVID-19 vaccine. Study findings and constraints: Females made up more of the donors, who were largely white British, and clonal diversity may have come out too low.

Concerning this clone itself: The antigen remains undetermined.

This CDR3 is built from 17 residues. V was clipped by 4 bases and J by 8 bases, with 26 bases between them. Germline V gene sequence: CDR1 MNHEY, CDR2 SMNVEV (reference sequence). Method: immunoSEQ multiplex PCR; TCRdb's copy keeps in-frame clones and lacks some. Here the sample spans fewer than 150,000 clones, 80% to 95% being singletons. The clonotype originates from an adult who received the AZD1222 COVID-19 vaccine. The chain is built from TRBV27 and TRBJ1-2; tentatively, D is TRBD1 (6 bases). The sample here was peripheral blood, taken 28 days after the second AZD1222 dose. CDR3 loop: CASSWNRDTLSLGGYTF. In nucleotides, the CDR3 is TGTGCCAGCAGTTGGAACCGGGACACCCTAAGCCTAGGGGGCTACACCTTC.